The 10 T cell receptor beta chains in this list originate from one sample, sequenced in a study of shared clonotypes between healthy human individuals. Clones were sequenced by immunoSEQ multiplex PCR, and TCRdb holds only the in-frame ones, with some missing. This table has 950,000 to 1,300,000 clones, around 74% appearing once. Sequenced material: memory CD4+ T cells sorted from blood. Subset given: CD45RA-negative fraction. The receptors come from a young man in good health.

CDR3 sequence (DNA): TGTGCCAGCAGCGTAGCGGGGCAGGGGGCGGGAGAGCAGTACTTC. This gives the protein CASSVAGQGAGEQYF. The chain has TRBV9 and TRBJ2-7, with 8 bases identical to TRBD1. This CDR3 is 15 amino acids long. V was clipped by 0 bases and J by 7 bases; unmatched bases: 9. Germline lookup yields CDR1 SGDLS and CDR2 YYNGEE.

This clone was picked up one time. The chain links TRBV6-1 to TRBJ2-1; 7 bases are shared with TRBD2. Germline loops: CDR1 MNHNS, CDR2 SASEGT. The junction had 6 bases not matched to a gene; V was cut back by 1 base and J by 3 bases. CDR3 size: 16 residues. The CDR3 reads CASSEVGGRDYNEQFF. CDR3 nucleotide sequence: TGTGCCAGCAGTGAAGTAGGCGGGAGAGACTACAATGAGCAGTTCTTC.

A note on this clone: A much more abundant neighbour one base away suggests this may be a read error. The rearrangement links TRBV2 to TRBJ2-7, with a tentative D call TRBD1 (5 bases). CDR1 SNHLY and CDR2 FYNNEI come from the germline V gene. The CDR3 loop spans 12 amino acids. The V end was cut by 2 bases, the J end by 5 bases, with 7 bases between. The DNA for the CDR3 is TGTGCCAGCAGTGAACAGGGTGACGAGCAGTACTTC. Its translation: CASSEQGDEQYF.

The gene calls are TRBV28 and TRBJ1-5, with TRBD1 matching 8 bases. The CDR3 is made up of 15 amino acids. J was trimmed by 4 bases and V by 6 bases; bases with no gene match: 8. The germline V gene has CDR1 MDHEN and CDR2 SYDVKM. The CDR3 spells CASSPSGTGNQPQHF. The CDR3 coding sequence is TGTGCCAGCAGCCCCTCCGGGACAGGTAATCAGCCCCAGCATTTT.

The chain uses TRBV10-3 and TRBJ2-3, with D tentatively TRBD1 or TRBD2 (5 bases each). Germline-derived CDR1 and CDR2 are ENHRY and SYGVKD. This CDR3 spans 15 amino acids. V shed 8 bases and J shed 2 bases, with 17 bases lying between them. CDR3 in amino acids: CAIGRGDAATDTQYF. The CDR3 region has the DNA TGTGCCATCGGCCGGGGCGACGCCGCCACAGATACGCAGTATTTT.

The genes are TRBV6-1 and TRBJ1-3; D uncertain. Germline values: CDR1 MNHNS, CDR2 SASEGT. V gave up 4 bases and J gave up 3 bases, with 19 bases separating them. CDR3 length: 17 amino acids. The CDR3 reads CASSAEGIQGGGNTIYF. Written as DNA, the CDR3 is TGTGCCAGCAGTGCTGAAGGGATTCAAGGAGGTGGAAACACCATATATTTT.

As concerns this clone: The same CDR3 also results from other DNA sequences found in this sample. The gene calls are TRBV7-2 and TRBJ1-2; 7 nucleotides line up with TRBD1. Germline trimming cut 5 bases from V and 7 bases from J; bases unmatched to any gene: 7. CDR1 and CDR2 (germline): SGHTA, FQGNSA. The CDR3 spans 13 residues. CDR3 residues: CASSPRQGGGYTF. DNA for the CDR3: TGTGCCAGCAGCCCCCGACAGGGAGGTGGCTACACCTTC.

The chain couples TRBV5-4 to TRBJ1-1; D gene uncertain. CDR3 length: 16 amino acids. Germline CDR1 SGHNT, CDR2 YYREEE (reference sequence). V lost 1 base and J lost 1, with 14 bases in between. The CDR3 reads CASSLIQHNSNTEAFF. In DNA form, the CDR3 reads TGTGCCAGCAGCTTGATACAGCATAATTCGAACACTGAAGCTTTCTTT.

The chain has TRBV5-4 and TRBJ1-5, with a possible D match to TRBD1 (6 bases). The germline gives CDR1 SGHNT, CDR2 YYREEE (reference sequence). This CDR3 region has 16 residues. The V end was cut by 3 bases, the J end by 0 bases, with 13 bases between. CDR3 region: CASSYRGGNSNQPQHF. For the CDR3, the DNA is TGTGCCAGCAGCTATCGGGGGGGCAATAGCAATCAGCCCCAGCATTTT. The full variable domain, rest sourced from reference TRBV5-4 and TRBJ1-5, is ETGVTQSPTHLIKTRGQQVTLRCSSQSGHNTVSWYQQALGQGPQFIFQYYREEENGRGNFPPRFSGLQFPNYSSELNVNALELDDSALYLCASSYRGGNSNQPQHFGDGTRLSIL.

The J gene is TRBJ2-7, the V gene TRBV5-4, with 10 bases that match TRBD1. V lost 5 bases, J lost 5 bases, and 13 bases stayed unmatched. Germline V gene data show CDR1 as SGHNT and CDR2 as YYREEE (reference sequence). The CDR3 contains 16 residues. CDR3 nucleotides: TGTGCCAGCAGAAATATACCGGGACAGGGGATCAACGAGCAGTACTTC. Its protein is CASRNIPGQGINEQYF.